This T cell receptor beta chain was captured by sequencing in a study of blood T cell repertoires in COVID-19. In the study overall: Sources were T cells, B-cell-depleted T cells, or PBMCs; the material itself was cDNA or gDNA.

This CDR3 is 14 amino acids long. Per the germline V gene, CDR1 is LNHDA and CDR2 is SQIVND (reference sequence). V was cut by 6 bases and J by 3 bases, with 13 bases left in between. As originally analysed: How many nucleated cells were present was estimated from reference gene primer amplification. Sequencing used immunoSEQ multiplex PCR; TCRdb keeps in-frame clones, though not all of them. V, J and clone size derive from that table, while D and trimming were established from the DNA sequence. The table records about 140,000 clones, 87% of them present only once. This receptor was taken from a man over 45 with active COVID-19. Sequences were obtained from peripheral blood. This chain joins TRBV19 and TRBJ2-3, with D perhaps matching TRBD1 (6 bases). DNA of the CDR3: TGTGCCAGTAGAAGGGGGATTGATACAGATACGCAGTATTTT. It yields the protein CASRRGIDTDTQYF.